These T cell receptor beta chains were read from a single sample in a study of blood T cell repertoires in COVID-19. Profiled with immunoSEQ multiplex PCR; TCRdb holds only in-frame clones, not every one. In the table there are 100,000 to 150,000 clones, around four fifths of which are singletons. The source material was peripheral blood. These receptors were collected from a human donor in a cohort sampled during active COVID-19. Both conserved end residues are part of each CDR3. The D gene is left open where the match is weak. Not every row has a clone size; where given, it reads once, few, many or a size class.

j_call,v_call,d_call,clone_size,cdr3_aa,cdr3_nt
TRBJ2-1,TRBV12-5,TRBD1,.,CASGLGQGNNEQFF,TGTGCTAGTGGTCTAGGACAGGGCAACAATGAGCAGTTCTTC
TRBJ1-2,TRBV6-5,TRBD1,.,CASTPDRGFDGYTF,TGTGCCAGCACTCCGGACAGGGGATTCGATGGCTACACCTTC
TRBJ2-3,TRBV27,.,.,CASSSNTDTQYF,TGTGCCAGCAGTTCAAACACAGATACGCAGTATTTT
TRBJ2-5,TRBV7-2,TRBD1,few,CASSSGSGPPGGWGETQYF,TGTGCCAGCAGCTCCGGCTCGGGCCCCCCAGGGGGATGGGGAGAGACCCAGTACTTC
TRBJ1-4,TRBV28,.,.,CASSFRGGSEKLFF,TGTGCCAGCAGCTTCCGGGGGGGATCCGAAAAACTGTTTTTT
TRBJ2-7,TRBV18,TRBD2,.,CASSLWTSGIYEQYF,TGTGCCAGCTCACTGTGGACTAGCGGGATCTACGAGCAGTACTTC
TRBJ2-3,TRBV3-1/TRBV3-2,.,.,CASSLTGTSTDTQYF,TGTGCCAGCAGCCTGACCGGGACTAGCACAGATACGCAGTATTTT
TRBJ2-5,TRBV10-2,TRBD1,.,CASRDRVRETQYF,TGCGCCAGCAGAGACAGGGTCCGAGAGACCCAGTACTTC
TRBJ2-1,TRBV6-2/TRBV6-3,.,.,CASSYLEGGNEQFF,TGTGCCAGCAGTTACCTCGAAGGGGGCAATGAGCAGTTCTTC
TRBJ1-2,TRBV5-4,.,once,CASGQGQVDYGYTF,TGTGCCAGCGGTCAGGGGCAGGTGGACTATGGCTACACCTTC
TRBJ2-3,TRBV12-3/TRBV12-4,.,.,CASSPLDTQYF,TGTGCCAGCAGCCCCTTGGATACGCAGTATTTT
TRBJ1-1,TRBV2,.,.,CASRPGTRNTEAFF,TGTGCCAGCAGACCCGGGACAAGGAACACTGAAGCTTTCTTT
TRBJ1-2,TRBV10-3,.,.,CAISESRTDYGYTF,TGTGCCATCAGTGAGTCTAGGACAGACTATGGCTACACCTTC
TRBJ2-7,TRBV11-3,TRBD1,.,CASSLHRGSYEQYF,TGTGCCAGCAGCTTGCACAGGGGATCCTACGAGCAGTACTTC
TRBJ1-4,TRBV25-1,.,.,CASKSGGEKLFF,TGTGCCAGCAAATCTGGAGGGGAAAAACTGTTTTTT
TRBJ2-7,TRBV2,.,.,CASSGTALYEQYF,TGTGCCAGCAGTGGGACAGCCTTATACGAGCAGTACTTC
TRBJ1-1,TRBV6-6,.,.,CASSYFVGTEAFF,TGTGCCAGCAGTTACTTCGTCGGGACTGAAGCTTTCTTT
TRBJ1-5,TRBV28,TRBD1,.,CASSLWEGQNQPQHF,TGTGCCAGCAGTTTATGGGAGGGACAGAATCAGCCCCAGCATTTT
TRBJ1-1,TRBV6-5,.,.,CASSYSRALEAFF,TGTGCCAGCAGTTACTCGAGGGCGCTTGAAGCTTTCTTT
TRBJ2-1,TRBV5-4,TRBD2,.,CASRRRTSGDNEQFF,TGTGCCAGCAGGAGACGGACTAGCGGAGACAATGAGCAGTTCTTC
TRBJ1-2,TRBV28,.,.,CASRSSRDGYTF,TGTGCCAGCAGATCTTCCAGGGATGGCTACACCTTC
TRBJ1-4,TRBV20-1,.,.,CSAFRQGKLFF,TGCAGTGCTTTTCGGCAGGGAAAACTGTTTTTT
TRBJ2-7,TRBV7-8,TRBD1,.,CASSLVPQGLTRYEQYF,TGTGCCAGCAGCTTAGTCCCACAGGGGCTTACTAGGTACGAGCAGTACTTC
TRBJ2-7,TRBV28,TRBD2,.,CASSGTSGSLYEQYF,TGTGCCAGCTCCGGGACTAGCGGGAGTCTGTACGAGCAGTACTTC
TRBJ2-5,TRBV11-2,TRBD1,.,CASSLVGGTGGILEETQYF,TGTGCCAGCAGCTTAGTAGGGGGGACAGGGGGCATTTTGGAAGAGACCCAGTACTTC
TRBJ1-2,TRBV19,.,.,CASSLTPFSGYTF,TGTGCCAGTAGTTTAACACCCTTTTCCGGCTACACCTTC
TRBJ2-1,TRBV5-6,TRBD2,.,CASSLERLAGYNEQFF,TGTGCCAGCAGCTTGGAACGACTAGCGGGATACAATGAGCAGTTCTTC
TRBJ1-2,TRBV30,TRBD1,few,CAWLGQGEDYGYTF,TGTGCCTGGCTCGGACAGGGCGAAGACTATGGCTACACCTTC
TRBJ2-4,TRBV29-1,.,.,CSVVFSSNIQYF,TGCAGCGTTGTATTCAGTTCCAACATTCAGTACTTC
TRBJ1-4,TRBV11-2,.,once,CASSLVRGGAEKLFF,TGTGCCAGCAGCTTAGTACGGGGAGGGGCTGAAAAACTGTTTTTT
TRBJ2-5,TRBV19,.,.,CASSTGQQAGTQYF,TGTGCCAGTAGTACCGGACAGCAAGCTGGGACCCAGTACTTC
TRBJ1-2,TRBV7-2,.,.,CASSFSSDSYGYTF,TGTGCCAGCAGCTTTTCCTCCGACAGCTATGGCTACACCTTC
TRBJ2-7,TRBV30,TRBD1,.,CAWAVGQGPTYEQYF,TGTGCCTGGGCAGTGGGACAGGGACCAACCTACGAGCAGTACTTC
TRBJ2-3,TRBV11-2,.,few,CASSLNSLYTDTQYF,TGTGCCAGCAGCTTAAACAGCCTTTACACAGATACGCAGTATTTT
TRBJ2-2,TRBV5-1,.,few,CASSEQGSHTGELFF,TGCGCCAGCAGCGAGCAGGGCTCGCACACCGGGGAGCTGTTTTTT
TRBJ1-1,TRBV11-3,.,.,CASSSGTSNTEAFF,TGTGCCAGCAGCTCAGGGACATCGAACACTGAAGCTTTCTTT
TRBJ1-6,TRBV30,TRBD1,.,CAYGQGSSYNSPLHF,TGTGCCTACGGACAGGGGAGCTCCTATAATTCACCCCTCCACTTT
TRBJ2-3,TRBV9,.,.,CASGSRETDTQYF,TGTGCCAGCGGTTCGAGGGAGACAGATACGCAGTATTTT
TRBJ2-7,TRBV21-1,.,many,CASSKTPEVHYEQYF,TGTGCCAGCAGCAAAACGCCCGAGGTCCACTACGAGCAGTACTTC
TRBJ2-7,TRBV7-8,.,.,CASSKPRAGINEQYF,TGTGCCAGCAGCAAACCACGGGCGGGGATAAACGAGCAGTACTTC
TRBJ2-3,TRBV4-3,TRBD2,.,CASSLGPGLAATDTQYF,TGCGCCAGCAGCCTTGGCCCGGGACTAGCGGCCACAGATACGCAGTATTTT
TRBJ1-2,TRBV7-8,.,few,CASSLSRGENYGYTF,TGTGCCAGCAGCTTATCCAGGGGCGAGAACTATGGCTACACCTTC
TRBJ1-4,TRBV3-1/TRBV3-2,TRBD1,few,CASRGTATNEKLFF,TGTGCCAGCAGGGGGACAGCAACTAATGAAAAACTGTTTTTT
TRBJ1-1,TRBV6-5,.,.,CASSFRQPNTEAFF,TGTGCCAGCAGTTTCAGACAGCCGAACACTGAAGCTTTCTTT
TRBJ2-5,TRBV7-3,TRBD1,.,CASSLTLRQGAQETQYF,TGTGCCAGCAGCTTAACTTTGAGACAGGGGGCCCAGGAGACCCAGTACTTC
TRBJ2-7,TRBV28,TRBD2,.,CASSLPRLAGVYEQYF,TGTGCCAGCAGTTTACCCAGACTAGCGGGGGTCTACGAGCAGTACTTC
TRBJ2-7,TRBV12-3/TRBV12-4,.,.,CASSLGQDYEQYF,TGTGCCAGCAGTTTAGGACAGGACTACGAGCAGTACTTC
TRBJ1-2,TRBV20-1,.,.,CSATDRPNYTF,TGCAGTGCTACTGACAGGCCAAACTACACCTTC
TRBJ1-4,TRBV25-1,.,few,CASSAAESGAGAKLFF,TGTGCCAGCAGTGCCGCGGAGTCGGGAGCCGGAGCAAAACTGTTTTTT
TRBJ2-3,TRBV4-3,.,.,CASSQEDSRGVGQDTQYF,TGCGCCAGCAGCCAAGAAGATTCTCGCGGGGTGGGTCAGGATACGCAGTATTTT
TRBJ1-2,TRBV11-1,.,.,CASSLNRSPLSYTF,TGTGCCAGCAGCTTAAACAGGAGTCCTTTGAGCTACACCTTC
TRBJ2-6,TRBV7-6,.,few,CASSSSTGISGANVLTF,TGTGCCAGCAGCTCATCTACGGGAATCTCTGGGGCCAACGTCCTGACTTTC
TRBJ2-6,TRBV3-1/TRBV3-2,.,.,CASSQAAGANVLTF,TGTGCCAGCAGCCAGGCTGCTGGGGCCAACGTCCTGACTTTC
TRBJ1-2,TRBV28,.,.,CASTRGGGDYGYTF,TGTGCCAGTACACGGGGGGGCGGTGACTATGGCTACACCTTC
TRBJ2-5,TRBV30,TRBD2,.,CAWESGVQETQYF,TGTGCCTGGGAAAGCGGGGTCCAAGAGACCCAGTACTTC